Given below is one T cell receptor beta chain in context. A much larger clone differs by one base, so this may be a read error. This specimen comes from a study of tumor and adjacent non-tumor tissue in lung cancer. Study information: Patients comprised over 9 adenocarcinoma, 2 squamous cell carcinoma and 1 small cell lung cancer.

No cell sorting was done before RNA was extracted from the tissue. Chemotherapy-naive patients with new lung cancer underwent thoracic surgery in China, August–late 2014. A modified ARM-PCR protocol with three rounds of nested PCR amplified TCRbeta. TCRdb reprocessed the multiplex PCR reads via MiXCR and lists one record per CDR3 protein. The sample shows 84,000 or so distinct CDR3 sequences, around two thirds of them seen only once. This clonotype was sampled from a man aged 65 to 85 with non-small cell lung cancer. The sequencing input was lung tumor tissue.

CDR3 loop: CASTMEGMQYF. CDR3 in DNA: TGTGCCAGCACCATGGAGGGGATGCAGTACTTC. The chain recombines TRBV7-9 with TRBJ2-7; D possibly corresponds to TRBD2 (6 bases). This CDR3 contains 11 residues. With 7 bases removed from V and 9 bases from J, the gap between germline ends came to 13 bases. Germline CDR1 and CDR2: SEHNR and FQNEAQ (reference sequence).